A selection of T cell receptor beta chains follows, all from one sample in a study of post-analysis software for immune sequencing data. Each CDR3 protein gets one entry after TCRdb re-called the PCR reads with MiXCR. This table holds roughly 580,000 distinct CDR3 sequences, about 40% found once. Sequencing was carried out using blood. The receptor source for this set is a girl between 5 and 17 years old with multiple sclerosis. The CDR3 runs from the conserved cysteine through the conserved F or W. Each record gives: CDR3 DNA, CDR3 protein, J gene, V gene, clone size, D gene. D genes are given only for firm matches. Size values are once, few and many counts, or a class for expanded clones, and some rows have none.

DNA: TGCGCCAGCAGCTTTGGGGACAGCCAACAAGAGACCCAGTACTTC; CDR3: CASSFGDSQQETQYF; J: TRBJ2-5; V: TRBV5-1; size: few; D: TRBD1
DNA: TGTGCCAGCAGTTATAGAATTGTAGGACAGAGGAGTCAAGAGACCCAGTACTTC; CDR3: CASSYRIVGQRSQETQYF; J: TRBJ2-5; V: TRBV6-5; size: few; D: .
DNA: TGCGCCAGCAGCCAAGGACAGGAAACTAACTATGGCTACACCTTC; CDR3: CASSQGQETNYGYTF; J: TRBJ1-2; V: TRBV4-1; size: .; D: .
DNA: TGCGCCAGCAGAAGAGCGGGGGGCGAGACCCAGTACTTC; CDR3: CASRRAGGETQYF; J: TRBJ2-5; V: TRBV4-1; size: .; D: TRBD2
DNA: TGCAGTGCTAGAGATCGCCCGGGGGCAACTAATGAAAAACTGTTTTTT; CDR3: CSARDRPGATNEKLFF; J: TRBJ1-4; V: TRBV20-1; size: .; D: .
DNA: TGTGCCAGCAGCTATCCCCTGGGGGCCGCCTACAATGAGCAGTTCTTC; CDR3: CASSYPLGAAYNEQFF; J: TRBJ2-1; V: TRBV7-2; size: .; D: .
DNA: TGTGCCAGCAGGAAGACTTCTCCGGGACTAGCGGGAAGAACAGATACGCAGTATTTT; CDR3: CASRKTSPGLAGRTDTQYF; J: TRBJ2-3; V: TRBV6-1; size: .; D: TRBD2
DNA: TGCGCCAGCAGCTTTAGGACTAGCGTTAACAATGAGCAGTTCTTC; CDR3: CASSFRTSVNNEQFF; J: TRBJ2-1; V: TRBV5-1; size: once; D: TRBD2
DNA: TGCAGCGCTGCTAACGGGGGAGACGAGCAGTACTTC; CDR3: CSAANGGDEQYF; J: TRBJ2-7; V: TRBV29-1; size: .; D: .
DNA: TGTGCCACCAGCAGGGTCACGAAGGCTAATGAAAAACTGTTTTTT; CDR3: CATSRVTKANEKLFF; J: TRBJ1-4; V: TRBV15; size: .; D: .
DNA: TGTGCCAGCGAACTGAGATGGGACAGGGGATATAGACCACCGAACCGCGGGCCCTTTAATGAGCAGTTCTTC; CDR3: CASELRWDRGYRPPNRGPFNEQFF; J: TRBJ2-1; V: TRBV2; size: .; D: TRBD1
DNA: TGTGCCAGCAGAAGGCCACCCCCACCCAATGAGCAGTTCTTC; CDR3: CASRRPPPPNEQFF; J: TRBJ2-1; V: TRBV28; size: .; D: .
DNA: TGCGCCAGCAGCCGGGACGGCTACACTGAAGCTTTCTTT; CDR3: CASSRDGYTEAFF; J: TRBJ1-1; V: TRBV5-1; size: .; D: .
DNA: TGTGCCAGCAGCTTCCTAAACCATCGGACAGGGAGGGGGTACAATGAGCAGTTCTTC; CDR3: CASSFLNHRTGRGYNEQFF; J: TRBJ2-1; V: TRBV7-9; size: .; D: .
DNA: TGTGCCTGCAGTTTAGGGGGATATGGCTACACCTTC; CDR3: CACSLGGYGYTF; J: TRBJ1-2; V: TRBV27; size: .; D: .
DNA: TGTGCCAGCAGCTTAGATTTGGGACAGGGCACCGGGGCCAACGTCCTGACTTTC; CDR3: CASSLDLGQGTGANVLTF; J: TRBJ2-6; V: TRBV7-6; size: .; D: TRBD1
DNA: TGTGCCAGCAGTTTAACAGGGATAGAGACCCAGTACTTC; CDR3: CASSLTGIETQYF; J: TRBJ2-5; V: TRBV7-9; size: .; D: .
DNA: TGCGCCAGCACCCCGGGCCCCCTACAGGGGAGCAATCAGCCCCAGCATTTT; CDR3: CASTPGPLQGSNQPQHF; J: TRBJ1-5; V: TRBV4-1; size: .; D: TRBD1
DNA: TGCGCCAGCAGCCCACAAATCGACAGGGGGCTTCGGACAGATACGCAGTATTTT; CDR3: CASSPQIDRGLRTDTQYF; J: TRBJ2-3; V: TRBV4-1; size: .; D: TRBD1
DNA: TGTGCCTGTGCCGGTTACGATGAAAAACTGTTTTTT; CDR3: CACAGYDEKLFF; J: TRBJ1-4; V: TRBV28; size: .; D: .